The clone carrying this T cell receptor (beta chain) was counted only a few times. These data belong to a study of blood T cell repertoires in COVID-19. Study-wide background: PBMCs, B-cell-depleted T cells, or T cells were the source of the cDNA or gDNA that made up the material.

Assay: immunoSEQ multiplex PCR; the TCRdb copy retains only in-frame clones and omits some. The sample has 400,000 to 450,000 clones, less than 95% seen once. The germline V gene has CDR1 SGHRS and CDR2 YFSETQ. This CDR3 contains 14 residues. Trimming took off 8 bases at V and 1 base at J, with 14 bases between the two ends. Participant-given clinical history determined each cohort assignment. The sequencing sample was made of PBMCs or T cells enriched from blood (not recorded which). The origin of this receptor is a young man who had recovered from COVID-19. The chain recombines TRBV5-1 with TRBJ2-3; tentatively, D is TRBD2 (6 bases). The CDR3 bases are TGCGCCAGTAATAGCGGAGGGGGCACAGATACGCAGTATTTT. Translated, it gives CASNSGGGTDTQYF.